This T cell receptor beta chain was profiled in a study of blood T cell repertoires in COVID-19. Across the study: Whether acute or convalescent, the COVID-19 samples came from the United States, Italy and Spain. T cells, B-cell-depleted T cells, or PBMCs provided the cDNA or gDNA that served as material.

Original data processing: Amplification of reference gene primers was used by the study to estimate nucleated cell counts. TCRdb's table, derived via immunoSEQ multiplex PCR, lists solely in-frame clones and lacks some. The V and J calls and the clone size are those of that table, but D and trimming were determined from the DNA. The table lists fewer than 200,000 clones, about 84% of them singletons, with roughly 6.3% in the top ten. V lost 5 bases, J lost 5 bases, and 26 bases lay in between. CDR1 and CDR2 from the germline V gene are GTSNPN and SVGIG (reference sequence). CDR3 length: 17 amino acids.

Sequencing input: peripheral blood. V usage is TRBV30 and J usage is TRBJ2-3; the D gene is possibly TRBD2 (5 bases). This sequence was found in a human donor in a cohort sampled during active COVID-19. CDR3 bases: TGTGCCTGGTGGCCCCCCCCCGGGGTCAGAGGTTTAGATACGCAGTATTTT. It translates to CAWWPPPGVRGLDTQYF.